This entry describes one TCR beta chain. The target antigen is unknown. A CD45RA-negative memory subset and a CD45RA+ naive subset were separated from the CD4+ cells. J gave up 4 bases and V 4 bases, and 9 bases lay outside the gene matches. Looked up from germline, CDR1 is SGHNT and CDR2 is YYREEE (reference sequence). The length of the CDR3 is 15 residues. This specimen belongs to a study of shared clonotypes between healthy human individuals. Whole-study findings and limits: Clonotypes that were shared across a handful of donors made up about 4.5% of naive CD4 clonotypes.

Some 28,000 T cell genomes (roughly 220 ng DNA) went into each sorted-subset replicate. The assay was immunoSEQ multiplex PCR, and TCRdb's table has in-frame clones only and misses some. The sample holds about 2.4 million clones, around nine tenths seen once. The sequence derives from a man in his late teens or twenties in good health. J is TRBJ1-2 and V is TRBV5-4; TRBD1 aligns across 8 bases. The sample comprised naive CD4+ T cells sorted from blood. The subset denotes: CD45RA+ positively selected. CDR3 protein: CASSENRGRFYGYTF. In nucleotides, the CDR3 is TGTGCCAGCAGCGAAAACAGGGGGAGGTTCTATGGCTACACCTTC.